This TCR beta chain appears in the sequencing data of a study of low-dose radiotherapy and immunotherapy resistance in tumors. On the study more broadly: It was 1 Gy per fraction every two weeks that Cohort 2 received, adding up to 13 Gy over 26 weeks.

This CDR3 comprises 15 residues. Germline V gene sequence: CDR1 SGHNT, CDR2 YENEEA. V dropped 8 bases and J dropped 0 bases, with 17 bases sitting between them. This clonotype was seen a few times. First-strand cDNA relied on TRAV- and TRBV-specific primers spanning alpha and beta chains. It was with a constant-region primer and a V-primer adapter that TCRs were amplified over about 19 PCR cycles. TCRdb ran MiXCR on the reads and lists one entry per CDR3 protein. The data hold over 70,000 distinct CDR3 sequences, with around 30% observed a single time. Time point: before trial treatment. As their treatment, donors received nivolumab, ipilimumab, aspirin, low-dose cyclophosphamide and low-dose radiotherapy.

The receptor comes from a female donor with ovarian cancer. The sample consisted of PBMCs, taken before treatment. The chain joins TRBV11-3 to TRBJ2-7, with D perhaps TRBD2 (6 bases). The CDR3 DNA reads TGTGCCAGCGGGGAGCTAGCGTCTGACTCCTACGAGCAGTACTTC. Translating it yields CASGELASDSYEQYF.